This T cell receptor beta chain was identified in a study of regulatory T cells in long-lasting Graves disease. Time point indicated: persistent/refractory GD, antithyroid drugs over 5 years with positive TRAb. The TCR library was prepared using RNA isolated from PBMCs. Arm-PCR of CDR3 regions and iRepertoire HTBI primers were used to build TCR beta libraries. Using its own MiXCR run on the multiplex PCR reads, TCRdb lists one record per CDR3 protein. The repertoire holds more than 300,000 distinct CDR3 sequences, with roughly 25% as singletons. The CDR3 length is 13 residues. Trimming stripped 6 bases from V and 8 bases from J, with 16 bases between. This clonotype was seen ten or more times.

The specimen was peripheral blood mononuclear cells (PBMCs), collected when the disease was refractory, from a patient treated with antithyroid drugs. This sequence originates from a woman aged 40 to 50 with Graves disease. This chain joins TRBV12-3 or TRBV12-4 and TRBJ1-2; D possibly corresponds to TRBD1 (6 bases). CDR3 protein: CASSEQGLYGYTF. Here the CDR3 DNA reads TGTGCCAGCAGCGAACAGGGCCTCTACGGCTACACCTTC.